This section outlines one TCR beta chain sequence together with its context. Its antigen is currently unknown. This likely comes from a read error, as the CDR3 has no conserved phenylalanine or tryptophan at its end. The sample comes from a study of neurological immune-mediated disorders. The unsorted libraries originated from 2 million PBMCs that had been stored at -80 C. Overall study results and limits: No CDR3 amino acid sequences recurred among expanded clones across subjects, suggesting private repertoires in all groups. The greatest TCR clonal expansion appeared in HTLV-1-associated myelopathy and the smallest, falling below healthy controls, in multiple sclerosis.

Synthesis of cDNA was performed by 5'RACE using 10-nucleotide random UMIs. TCRdb re-called the 5' RACE reads with MiXCR, one entry per CDR3 protein. The table includes under 85,000 distinct CDR3 sequences, 13% to 15% detected once. Germline CDR1 is MNHEY and CDR2 is SVGAGI. The CDR3 is 13 residues long. V shed 5 bases and J 5 bases; nucleotides not matched to a gene: 6. This sequence originates from a woman between 50 and 59 years old in good health. Material: PBMCs. This rearrangement joins TRBV6-5 to TRBJ2-7, with 7 bases lining up with TRBD1. CDR3 sequence: CASSNRDSDEQYL. The CDR3 coding sequence is TGTGCCAGCAGTAACCGGGACAGTGACGAGCAGTACTTA.